This T cell receptor beta chain was documented in a study of T cell repertoires in cytomegalovirus infection. The overall study: Evidence of both CMV infection and a matching HLA type came from public TCR beta signatures.

The table lists this clonotype with many counts. TCRdb ran MiXCR on the reads and lists one entry per CDR3 protein. The table includes 150,000 to 200,000 distinct CDR3 sequences, about 30% detected once. Sequenced input: PBMCs. This clonotype was obtained from a human donor in good health (CMV status not recorded). Some clones in this sample may be carry-over from other donors' samples.

CDR3 protein: CASSPMGTGNYGYTF. CDR3 sequence (DNA): TGTGCCAGCAGCCCGATGGGGACAGGGAACTATGGCTACACCTTC. The chain links TRBV7-2 to TRBJ1-2; TRBD1 matches at 9 bases. J was trimmed by 2 bases and V by 5 bases; bases with no gene match: 6. CDR3 size: 15 residues. Germline V gene data show CDR1 as SGHTA and CDR2 as FQGNSA.